The 31 T cell receptor beta chains reported below all come from one sample, sequenced in a study of cytomegalovirus exposure and HLA in healthy donors. 13 Jbeta primers and 60 Vbeta primers were used for the PCR. The repertoire was sequenced with immunoSEQ multiplex PCR; TCRdb's copy has only in-frame clones and lacks some. The sample lists about 150,000 clones, roughly 74% occurring once. Specimen: PBMCs. The receptors were gathered from a man between 18 and 35 years old in good health and CMV-seronegative.

The chain has TRBV5-5 and TRBJ2-6, with D possibly being TRBD1 (5 bases). The germline gives CDR1 SGHKS, CDR2 YYEKEE (reference sequence). The V and J ends lost 3 bases and 0 bases respectively, with 7 bases between them. This CDR3 is 15 amino acids long. CDR3: CASSWGLSGANVLTF. The CDR3 DNA follows: TGTGCCAGCAGCTGGGGCCTCTCTGGGGCCAACGTCCTGACTTTC.

The chain carries TRBV30 and TRBJ1-1; D is uncertain. Germline V gives CDR1 GTSNPN, CDR2 SVGIG (reference sequence). CDR3 length: 13 residues. The V end lost 0 bases, the J end lost 4 bases, and 9 bases lay between the germline ends. CDR3 loop: CAWSVQQLTEAFF. Written as DNA, the CDR3 is TGTGCCTGGAGTGTACAACAGCTCACTGAAGCTTTCTTT.

The chain is built from TRBV30 and TRBJ2-7, with TRBD2 matching 7 bases. V lost 0 bases to trimming and J lost 2 bases; unmatched junction nucleotides: 7. Germline values: CDR1 GTSNPN, CDR2 SVGIG (reference sequence). CDR3 length equals 15 residues. The CDR3 spells CAWSVQSGGPYEQYF. DNA of the CDR3: TGTGCCTGGAGTGTACAATCGGGGGGACCCTACGAGCAGTACTTC.

The chain recombines TRBV4-1 with TRBJ2-2; 9 bases map to TRBD2. The V segment lost 1 base and the J segment 1 base; nucleotides outside the gene matches: 1. There are 16 residues in the CDR3. Germline V gives CDR1 MGHRA, CDR2 YSYEKL. The CDR3, as DNA: TGCGCCAGCAGCCAAGTTAGCGGGGGGAACACCGGGGAGCTGTTTTTT. It specifies CASSQVSGGNTGELFF.

The genes are TRBV5-6 and TRBJ1-6; possible D gene TRBD1, 6 bases. The CDR3 is made up of 13 amino acids. Looked up from germline, CDR1 is SGHDT and CDR2 is YYEEEE. V was cut by 0 bases and J by 10 bases, with 8 bases left in between. CDR3 sequence: CASSLDRASPLHF. The DNA for the CDR3 is TGTGCCAGCAGCTTGGACAGGGCCTCACCCCTCCACTTT.

This clone was observed a handful of times. A junction end diverges from the germline sequence, so it may reflect a read error. The rearrangement joins TRBV6-1 to TRBJ1-6; D is undetermined. CDR1 is MNHNS, CDR2 SASEGT, per germline. The CDR3 extends over 14 amino acids. CDR3 protein: CASREGPSSGPLHF. CDR3 sequence (DNA): TGTGCCAGCAGAGAAGGGCCATCATCCGGGCCCCTCCACTTT.

V gene TRBV29-1 combines with J gene TRBJ1-1; TRBD1 agrees at 7 bases. The CDR3 is 14 residues long. The V gene's germline CDR1 is SQVTM and CDR2 ANQGSEA. With 6 bases clipped from V and 3 bases from J, the junction kept 10 bases outside the gene matches. DNA for the CDR3: TGCAGCGTCACCCACAGGGGAGCGGACACTGAAGCTTTCTTT. Its translation: CSVTHRGADTEAFF.

In its sample, this clone was seen a few times. V usage is TRBV29-1 and J usage is TRBJ2-1, with D perhaps matching TRBD2 (6 bases). V was clipped by 8 bases and J by 2 bases, with 16 bases between them. The CDR3 is made up of 14 amino acids. CDR1 is SQVTM, CDR2 ANQGSEA, per germline. CDR3: CSIRGTGAYNEQFF. The CDR3 DNA reads as TGCAGCATCCGTGGTACGGGGGCCTACAATGAGCAGTTCTTC.

V is TRBV5-6 and J is TRBJ2-7, with D possibly matching TRBD1 (5 bases). This CDR3 comprises 12 residues. Germline V gene lookup returns CDR1 SGHDT and CDR2 YYEEEE. Trimming removed 5 bases at V and 4 bases at J, with 10 bases between. The CDR3 bases are TGTGCCAGCAGTATAGGGGCGTACGAGCAGTACTTC. Residues: CASSIGAYEQYF.

The V and J genes are TRBV6-1 and TRBJ2-7; TRBD2 might be the D (5 bases). Germline-derived CDR1 and CDR2 are MNHNS and SASEGT. The CDR3 consists of 14 residues. Deletions cut 3 bases from V and 0 bases from J, with 9 bases between. This CDR3 reads CASSEEAISYEQYV. In DNA form, the CDR3 reads TGTGCCAGCAGTGAGGAGGCCATCTCCTACGAGCAGTACGTC.

This clone was observed a few times. The chain is built from TRBV7-3 and TRBJ1-1, with a possible D match to TRBD1 (5 bases). The CDR3 consists of 14 residues. Germline V CDR1 and CDR2: SGHTA, FQGTGA. With 1 base removed from V and 5 bases from J, the gap between germline ends came to 11 bases. The CDR3: CASSLIPGGTEAFF. Written as DNA, the CDR3 is TGTGCCAGCAGCTTAATTCCCGGGGGGACTGAAGCTTTCTTT.

The chain has TRBV13 and TRBJ1-2; tentative D call: TRBD1 (6 bases). Germline V lookup: CDR1 PRHDT, CDR2 FYEKMQ (reference sequence). This CDR3 region has 15 residues. The V end lost 4 bases, the J end lost 2 bases, and 14 bases lay between the germline ends. The CDR3 region is CASSSDRLRNYGYTF. CDR3 nucleotides: TGTGCCAGCAGCTCGGACAGATTAAGAAACTATGGCTACACCTTC.

The chain couples TRBV28 to TRBJ1-5, with TRBD1 matching over 9 bases. The CDR3 runs to 12 residues. The germline V gene has CDR1 MDHEN and CDR2 SYDVKM. J lost 7 bases, V lost 10 bases, and 5 bases had no gene match. DNA of the CDR3: TGTGCCACGGGACAGGGAGGGCAGCCCCAGCATTTT. Residues: CATGQGGQPQHF. The whole variable domain, filled in from reference TRBV28 and TRBJ1-5, reads DVKVTQSSRYLVKRTGEKVFLECVQDMDHENMFWYRQDPGLGLRLIYFSYDVKMKEKGDIPEGYSVSREKKERFSLILESASTNQTSMYLCATGQGGQPQHFGDGTRLSIL.

This clone came up a few times. This sequence joins TRBV7-9 and TRBJ2-5; D unclear. The CDR3 consists of 12 residues. Germline values: CDR1 SEHNR, CDR2 FQNEAQ (reference sequence). The V end lost 5 bases, the J end lost 4 bases, and 8 bases lay between the germline ends. CDR3 nucleotide sequence: TGTGCCAGCAGCCCTAGAGGAGAGACCCAGTACTTC. Translation: CASSPRGETQYF.

V usage is TRBV5-8 and J usage is TRBJ2-5; TRBD1 agrees at 7 bases. The CDR3 covers 14 residues. Losses at the gene ends were 0 bases for V and 5 bases for J; bases not matched to a gene: 4. Germline V gene sequence: CDR1 SGHTS, CDR2 YDEGEE. Written as DNA, the CDR3 is TGTGCCAGCAGCTTGGTTGTGACAGGGGAGACCCAGTACTTC. Protein: CASSLVVTGETQYF. Full variable domain (outside the CDR3, taken from reference TRBV5-8 and TRBJ2-5): EAGVTQSPTHLIKTRGQQATLRCSPISGHTSVYWYQQALGLGLQFLLWYDEGEERNRGNFPPRFSGRQFPNYSSELNVNALELEDSALYLCASSLVVTGETQYFGPGTRLLVL.

The rearrangement uses TRBV19 and TRBJ1-4; 7 bases line up with TRBD1. This CDR3 spans 15 amino acids. After removal of 5 bases from V and 3 bases from J, the junction contained 6 bases not matched to a gene. Germline V lookup: CDR1 LNHDA, CDR2 SQIVND (reference sequence). CDR3 sequence reads: CASSRRQGSNEKLFF. CDR3 nucleotides: TGTGCCAGTAGTCGCCGACAGGGTTCTAATGAAAAACTGTTTTTT.

This clone was counted only a few times. This chain joins TRBV5-4 and TRBJ2-4; weak D call: TRBD1 (6 bases). Trimming left V 3 bases short and J 8 bases short, with 15 bases between. This CDR3 comprises 14 residues. The germline V gene has CDR1 SGHNT and CDR2 YYREEE (reference sequence). The CDR3 nucleotides read TGTGCCAGCAGCTGGGAAGGGGGTGCGGACATTCAGTACTTC. Translated: CASSWEGGADIQYF. Based on the CDR3 plus reference TRBV5-4 and TRBJ2-4, the full variable domain is ETGVTQSPTHLIKTRGQQVTLRCSSQSGHNTVSWYQQALGQGPQFIFQYYREEENGRGNFPPRFSGLQFPNYSSELNVNALELDDSALYLCASSWEGGADIQYFGAGTRLSVL.

This sequence joins TRBV28 and TRBJ2-7, with 12 bases lining up with TRBD2. Germline CDR1 and CDR2: MDHEN and SYDVKM. The J segment lost 4 bases and the V segment lost 4 bases, leaving 5 bases of the junction unmatched. The CDR3 has 15 amino acids. CDR3 DNA sequence: TGTGCCAGCAGTTCCGGACTAGCGGGGTTATACGAGCAGTACGTC. Its protein product is CASSSGLAGLYEQYV.

DNA of the CDR3: TGTGCCTGGACAACCAAAGGCGAGGGCAATCAGCCCCAGCATTTT. It codes for CAWTTKGEGNQPQHF. The chain has TRBV30 and TRBJ1-5; no definite D call. Germline CDR1 is GTSNPN and CDR2 is SVGIG (reference sequence). CDR3 length equals 15 residues. V was trimmed by 4 bases and J by 2 bases, leaving 15 bases between them.

This clone has a single count. The V call is TRBV25-1, the J call TRBJ2-1; TRBD2 is a possible D gene (7 bases). Germline CDR1 reads MGHDK; CDR2 reads SYGVNS. Trimming pared 3 bases from V and 2 bases from J, leaving 11 bases between. The CDR3 loop spans 15 amino acids. CDR3 in amino acids: CASSDSGGPYNEQFF. The DNA for the CDR3 is TGTGCCAGCAGTGATTCGGGGGGCCCCTACAATGAGCAGTTCTTC. The full variable domain, in which reference TRBV25-1 and TRBJ2-1 provide the parts outside the CDR3, is EADIYQTPRYLVIGTGKKITLECSQTMGHDKMYWYQQDPGMELHLIHYSYGVNSTEKGDLSSESTVSRIRTEHFPLTLESARPSHTSQYLCASSDSGGPYNEQFFGPGTRLTVL.

The chain links TRBV6-6 to TRBJ1-5; D is unclear. The CDR3 is 13 residues long. Deletions cut 2 bases from V and 2 bases from J, with 4 bases between. The germline V gene encodes CDR1 MNHNY and CDR2 SVGAGI (reference sequence). CDR3 sequence: CASSYRGNQPQHF. The DNA of the CDR3 is TGTGCCAGCAGTTACCGGGGCAATCAGCCCCAGCATTTT.

This chain joins TRBV5-1 and TRBJ1-4; 8 bases fit TRBD1. Germline assignment: CDR1 SGHRS and CDR2 YFSETQ. The junction had 5 bases not matched to a gene; V was cut back by 4 bases and J by 0 bases. This CDR3 contains 16 residues. The CDR3 DNA sequence: TGCGCCAGCAGCAGGACAGGGTTTGCAACTAATGAAAAACTGTTTTTT. The encoded protein is CASSRTGFATNEKLFF.

V usage is TRBV5-5 and J usage is TRBJ1-2; TRBD1 aligns across 8 bases. The CDR3 is made up of 15 amino acids. Looked up from germline, CDR1 is SGHKS and CDR2 is YYEKEE (reference sequence). The V segment lost 1 base and the J segment 7 bases; nucleotides outside the gene matches: 9. CDR3 sequence reads: CASSLKAGGGIGYTF. DNA for the CDR3: TGTGCCAGCAGCTTGAAGGCAGGGGGCGGGATTGGCTACACCTTC.

This clone ranks as medium-sized (0.01 to 0.1%). This rearrangement joins TRBV18 to TRBJ2-1; 8 bases match TRBD2. The CDR3 length is 18 residues. The J segment lost 3 bases and the V segment lost 2 bases, leaving 12 bases of the junction unmatched. In germline, CDR1 is KGHSH, CDR2 LQKENI. The CDR3 DNA reads as TGTGCCAGCTCACCAGATGGCAGCGGGGGAGACCTCTACAATGAGCAGTTCTTC. Encoded protein: CASSPDGSGGDLYNEQFF.

The chain joins TRBV11-2 to TRBJ2-1, with TRBD2 matching over 15 bases. Germline CDR1 is SGHAT and CDR2 is FQNNGV. This CDR3 region has 19 residues. The V gene end was trimmed by 0 bases and the J gene end by 3 bases; junction bases not matched to a gene: 6. Here the CDR3 reads CASSLDGTSGGRHYNEQFF. The CDR3 coding sequence is TGTGCCAGCAGCTTAGACGGGACTAGCGGGGGGCGTCACTACAATGAGCAGTTCTTC.

The V and J genes are TRBV5-1 and TRBJ1-5; no reliable D call. Looked up from germline, CDR1 is SGHRS and CDR2 is YFSETQ. Deletions cut 1 base from V and 0 bases from J, with 11 bases between. The CDR3 is made up of 16 amino acids. As DNA, the CDR3 is TGCGCCAGCAGCTTGTTACCGGTCGATAGCAATCAGCCCCAGCATTTT. Translating it yields CASSLLPVDSNQPQHF.

This clone occurred once. The rearrangement uses TRBV6-5 and TRBJ1-6, with a tentative D call TRBD1 (5 bases). CDR1 and CDR2 from the germline V gene are MNHEY and SVGAGI. V was clipped by 5 bases and J by 9 bases, with 14 bases between them. The CDR3 contains 14 residues. CDR3 in amino acids: CASSESRVGSPLHF. Written as DNA, the CDR3 is TGTGCCAGCAGTGAGAGCAGGGTGGGTTCACCCCTCCACTTT.

The CDR3 DNA reads TGTGCCAGCAGCCTCCAAGGACTAGCGGGGCGAAGCACAGATACGCAGTATTTT. Encoded protein: CASSLQGLAGRSTDTQYF. The chain joins TRBV13 to TRBJ2-3; 12 nucleotides align to TRBD2. The CDR3 sequence is 18 residues long. Unmatched junction bases numbered 9, after V lost 5 bases and J lost 0 bases. CDR1 is PRHDT, CDR2 FYEKMQ, per germline (reference sequence).

V gene TRBV7-2 combines with J gene TRBJ1-3; D call uncertain. CDR1 is SGHTA and CDR2 is FQGNSA in the germline V gene. Trimming pared 2 bases from V and 4 bases from J, leaving 12 bases between. The CDR3 is made up of 15 amino acids. CDR3 in amino acids: CASSLISLWGNTIYF. In DNA form, the CDR3 reads TGTGCCAGCAGCTTAATCAGTCTCTGGGGAAACACCATATATTTT.

The CDR3 spells CSVEGTGNTGELFF. Written as DNA, the CDR3 is TGCAGCGTCGAGGGGACAGGGAACACCGGGGAGCTGTTTTTT. This rearrangement joins TRBV29-1 to TRBJ2-2, with 8 bases fitting TRBD1. CDR1 is SQVTM and CDR2 is ANQGSEA in the germline V gene. The CDR3 consists of 14 residues. V was pared by 6 bases and J by 1 base, with 4 bases of the junction left unmatched.

In this sample, this clone turned up a few times. The J gene is TRBJ2-6, the V gene TRBV5-1; D is perhaps TRBD1 (5 bases). V lost 0 bases and J lost 3, with 7 bases in between. This CDR3 contains 15 residues. CDR1 SGHRS and CDR2 YFSETQ come from the germline V gene. In nucleotides, the CDR3 is TGCGCCAGCAGCTTGGAGGGGTATGGGGCCAACGTCCTGACTTTC. Its protein is CASSLEGYGANVLTF.